Below, 18 T cell receptor beta chains from the same sample are listed, as sequenced in a study of cytomegalovirus exposure and HLA in healthy donors. The PCR ran on 60 Vbeta and 13 Jbeta primers. Assay: immunoSEQ multiplex PCR; the TCRdb copy retains only in-frame clones and omits some. The sample lists roughly 220,000 clones, roughly 84% seen once, with 1.7% in the top ten. Sequenced material: PBMCs. These TCRs come from a man in his fifties or sixties in good health and CMV-seronegative.

The V gene is TRBV10-3, the J gene TRBJ2-3, with 11 nucleotides matching TRBD2. The V segment lost 3 bases and the J segment 3 bases; nucleotides outside the gene matches: 5. Looked up from germline, CDR1 is ENHRY and CDR2 is SYGVKD. This CDR3 contains 16 residues. CDR3 residues: CAISDLTSGITDTQYF. Here the CDR3 DNA reads TGTGCCATCAGTGACTTGACTAGCGGGATAACAGATACGCAGTATTTT.

This clone was counted a single time. The chain employs TRBV11-1 and TRBJ1-1, with D tentatively TRBD1 (6 bases). The CDR3 has 14 residues. Germline V gene lookup returns CDR1 SGHAT and CDR2 FQDESV (reference sequence). The germline V and J ends were trimmed by 5 bases and 11 bases, with 21 bases remaining between them. CDR3 residues: CASSEHRDPVSAFF. CDR3 bases: TGTGCCAGCAGCGAACACAGGGACCCTGTTTCCGCTTTCTTT.

This chain uses TRBV27 with TRBJ2-7; 7 bases match TRBD1. Germline V gene sequence: CDR1 MNHEY, CDR2 SMNVEV (reference sequence). The J segment lost 4 bases and the V segment lost 3 bases, leaving 6 bases of the junction unmatched. There are 14 residues in the CDR3. Here the CDR3 reads CASSFGTAIYEQYF. The CDR3 DNA is TGTGCCAGCAGTTTCGGGACAGCTATTTACGAGCAGTACTTC.

The CDR3 region has the DNA TGTGCCAGCTCTCGTTCAGGGGGTCGAGAGACCCAGTACTTC. Amino acid sequence: CASSRSGGRETQYF. This sequence joins TRBV18 and TRBJ2-5; 7 bases line up with TRBD1. The germline CDR1 and CDR2 sequences are KGHSH and LQKENI. With V trimmed by 6 bases and J by 4 bases, 8 bases remained unmatched. The CDR3 is 14 residues long.

This clone was detected a few times. This chain joins TRBV6-1 and TRBJ2-7; 8 bases line up with TRBD1. The length of the CDR3 is 14 residues. The V gene end was trimmed by 3 bases and the J gene end by 3 bases; junction bases not matched to a gene: 4. CDR1 and CDR2 from the germline V gene are MNHNS and SASEGT. CDR3 region: CASSDRTGLYEQYF. The CDR3 DNA reads TGTGCCAGCAGTGATAGGACAGGGCTCTACGAGCAGTACTTC.

The chain combines TRBV5-4 with TRBJ2-7, with 8 bases fitting TRBD2. This CDR3 is 14 amino acids long. Germline V gene sequence: CDR1 SGHNT, CDR2 YYREEE (reference sequence). V lost 3 bases and J lost 2; bases outside the gene matches: 4. The CDR3 region is CASSSTSATYEQYF. In DNA, the CDR3 is TGTGCCAGCAGCTCGACTAGCGCTACCTACGAGCAGTACTTC.

This rearrangement joins TRBV5-1 to TRBJ2-3; 9 bases map to TRBD1. The CDR3 has 16 residues. The V gene end was trimmed by 0 bases and the J gene end by 2 bases; junction bases not matched to a gene: 4. Germline CDR1 SGHRS, CDR2 YFSETQ. The CDR3 DNA sequence: TGCGCCAGCAGCTTGGATGGGACAGGGATCACAGATACGCAGTATTTT. Translated, it gives CASSLDGTGITDTQYF.

The chain couples TRBV5-4 to TRBJ2-7; perhaps TRBD2 as D (6 bases). With 3 bases removed from V and 1 base from J, the gap between germline ends came to 14 bases. The length of the CDR3 is 15 residues. Per the germline V gene, CDR1 is SGHNT and CDR2 is YYREEE (reference sequence). For the CDR3, the DNA is TGTGCCAGCAGCTCGGAGGGTCAGGCTTCCTACGAGCAGTACTTC. This codes for CASSSEGQASYEQYF.

Concerning this clone: A junction boundary mismatches the germline segment, possibly from a read error. The chain joins TRBV6-1 to TRBJ2-4; the D gene is possibly TRBD2 (7 bases). The V gene's germline CDR1 is MNHNS and CDR2 SASEGT. The CDR3 consists of 18 residues. The CDR3 loop is CASSEGGGKDSPKNIQYF. DNA of the CDR3: TGTGCCAGCAGCGAAGGGGGGGGGAAAGACTCACCCAAAAACATTCAGTACTTC.

The gene calls are TRBV30 and TRBJ2-7; D gene uncertain. Germline V gene lookup returns CDR1 GTSNPN and CDR2 SVGIG (reference sequence). Between the trimmed V and J ends, which lost 3 bases and 2 bases, there was a span of 11 bases. The CDR3 length is 13 residues. In DNA, the CDR3 is TGTGCCTGGAGCACCAACAGCCCCTACGAGCAGTACTTC. It codes for CAWSTNSPYEQYF.

Comments on this clone: This specimen includes other DNA sequences encoding the same CDR3. The V call is TRBV2, the J call TRBJ1-2; D might be TRBD1 (6 bases). Per germline, CDR1 SNHLY and CDR2 FYNNEI. V was shortened by 1 base and J by 8 bases, with 8 bases between the two germline ends. The CDR3 is 12 amino acids. CDR3 region: CASSEGQDGYTF. The CDR3 DNA is TGTGCCAGCAGTGAAGGACAGGACGGCTACACCTTC.

V gene TRBV9 combines with J gene TRBJ2-1; TRBD2 aligns across 10 bases. V was clipped by 0 bases and J by 7 bases; unmatched bases: 7. Germline CDR1 SGDLS, CDR2 YYNGEE. This CDR3 has 16 amino acids. The CDR3 DNA follows: TGTGCCAGCAGCGTAGGTCCTAGCGGGAGAACTAATGAGCAGTTCTTC. It codes for CASSVGPSGRTNEQFF.

This clone was counted a few times. The rearrangement links TRBV7-8 to TRBJ2-7, with a possible D match to TRBD1 (5 bases). Germline CDR1 and CDR2: SGHVS and FQNEAQ. The CDR3 has 15 residues. Trimming pared 5 bases from V and 4 bases from J, leaving 18 bases between. Here the CDR3 DNA reads TGTGCCAGCAGCCCCTTTCAGGGAAAGAATTACGAGCAGTACTTC. This gives the protein CASSPFQGKNYEQYF.

The chain links TRBV28 to TRBJ2-6; weak D call: TRBD1 (5 bases). Trimming removed 1 base at V and 3 bases at J, with 7 bases between. The CDR3 runs to 15 residues. The germline gives CDR1 MDHEN, CDR2 SYDVKM. CDR3 coding DNA: TGTGCCAGCAGTTTATCCCAGGGTGGGGCCAACGTCCTGACTTTC. Protein: CASSLSQGGANVLTF. Combining the CDR3 with reference TRBV28 and TRBJ2-6 gives the whole variable domain DVKVTQSSRYLVKRTGEKVFLECVQDMDHENMFWYRQDPGLGLRLIYFSYDVKMKEKGDIPEGYSVSREKKERFSLILESASTNQTSMYLCASSLSQGGANVLTFGAGSRLTVL.

This clone has just one count. The chain is built from TRBV15 and TRBJ2-5; TRBD2 aligns across 11 bases. The J call may be wrong; the DNA end is better matched by TRBJ2-7. The CDR3 consists of 16 residues. The germline gives CDR1 LNHNV, CDR2 YYDKDF (reference sequence). CDR3 amino acids: CATSRDRTSGSSEQYF. Here the CDR3 DNA reads TGTGCCACCAGCAGAGATCGCACTAGCGGGAGCTCCGAGCAGTACTTC.

The chain has TRBV4-1 and TRBJ2-3; 8 nucleotides line up with TRBD2. Germline values: CDR1 MGHRA, CDR2 YSYEKL. With V trimmed by 0 bases and J by 14 bases, 22 bases remained unmatched. The CDR3 runs to 18 residues. Here the CDR3 reads CASSQDLGGQKREGHPYF. The CDR3 nucleotides are TGCGCCAGCAGCCAAGATTTAGGGGGGCAAAAACGGGAGGGCCACCCGTATTTT.

This clone was counted only a few times. The CDR3 loop is CSLRRGFNNEQFF. CDR3 nucleotides: TGCAGCCTACGGCGGGGCTTCAACAATGAGCAGTTCTTC. The genes are TRBV29-1 and TRBJ2-1, with D possibly TRBD2 on 6 matching bases. V lost 8 bases, J lost 5 bases, and 16 bases lay in between. The CDR3 loop spans 13 amino acids. The germline V gene encodes CDR1 SQVTM and CDR2 ANQGSEA.

This chain joins TRBV9 and TRBJ1-6; 8 bases match TRBD1. The V segment lost 4 bases and the J segment 14 bases; nucleotides outside the gene matches: 17. Germline CDR1 reads SGDLS; CDR2 reads YYNGEE. The CDR3 covers 16 residues. The CDR3 sequence is CASSPRDRSPEWTLHF. DNA for the CDR3: TGTGCCAGCAGCCCCCGGGACAGGTCCCCCGAGTGGACCCTCCACTTT.